This T cell receptor (beta chain) was identified in a study of T-cell reconstitution after alpha-beta-depleted transplantation in children (dated by TCRdb to about 2016). Broadly, across the study: T-cell immune reconstitution after TCRalphabeta/CD19-depleted allogeneic hematopoietic cell transplantation in children was quantitatively tracked in the study by means of TCR repertoire profiling.

Receptor libraries were prepared by PCR. Sequencing used an Illumina HiSeq 2500. To normalize quantification of the TCRbeta repertoire, the TCR libraries were built with molecular barcoding that relied on unique molecular identifiers. The raw public reads went through TCRdb reprocessing: fastp at Q25, MiXCR clone calling, in-frame beta chains kept. Entries are consolidated by CDR3 protein sequence, retaining the most common genes and DNA. The sample table lists under 350,000 distinct CDR3 sequences, 9.9% of them with a count of one. The ten largest clones represent 9.5% to 13% of the sample. A word on this clonotype: The antigen it recognizes is unknown. No base quality information exists; no much larger clone differs at one position.

From cysteine to phenylalanine, the CDR3 is 12 amino acids long. CDR3 DNA only is kept here, 36 bases in frame from base 1. CDR1 LNHDA and CDR2 SQIVND were looked up in the germline V gene (reference sequence). The germline ends are 12 bases apart after V is trimmed by 7 bases and J by 6 bases. This TCR was recovered from a human donor who donated a stem cell graft to a child with SCID. The rearranged segments are TRBV19 and TRBJ1-2, with no D gene named confidently. The sequenced sample was PBMCs from the stem cell graft donor, obtained from the stem cell graft. The nucleotides read TGTGCCAGTAAAGAGGAGAGGGATGGCTACACCTTC. This translates into CASKEERDGYTF.